Each of the 9 T cell receptor beta chains below was sequenced from the same sample in a study of technical replicates of blood from a few donors. Measured with immunoSEQ multiplex PCR; TCRdb has only the in-frame clones, and not every one. The sample has approximately 76,000 clones; approximately 86% are singletons. The specimen sequenced was PBMCs. The receptors here all came from a human donor in good health. Some clones in this sample may be carry-over from other donors' samples.

The chain combines TRBV29-1 with TRBJ1-2; 7 nucleotides line up with TRBD1. The CDR3 sequence is 12 residues long. V lost 4 bases and J lost 8; bases outside the gene matches: 7. Germline V gene data show CDR1 as SQVTM and CDR2 as ANQGSEA. The CDR3 protein is CSVAQGFGGYTF. Here the CDR3 DNA reads TGCAGCGTTGCACAGGGGTTCGGGGGCTACACCTTC.

This chain uses TRBV5-1 with TRBJ2-3, with 12 nucleotides matching TRBD1. With 4 bases clipped from V and 7 bases from J, the junction kept 7 bases outside the gene matches. The CDR3 totals 15 residues. Germline CDR1 is SGHRS and CDR2 is YFSETQ. The DNA of the CDR3 is TGCGCCAGCAGCCGGGGGGGACAGGGGGCACATACGCAGTATTTT. It yields the protein CASSRGGQGAHTQYF.

The genes are TRBV7-9 and TRBJ2-2, with TRBD2 matching 10 bases. Trimming at V came to 5 bases and at J to 0 bases, leaving 6 bases not matched to a gene. Looked up from germline, CDR1 is SEHNR and CDR2 is FQNEAQ (reference sequence). The CDR3 sequence is 17 residues long. CDR3: CASSRTSGAANTGELFF. The CDR3 DNA reads TGTGCCAGCAGCCGAACTAGCGGGGCGGCGAACACCGGGGAGCTGTTTTTT.

J is TRBJ1-5 and V is TRBV27; no reliable D call. Germline lookup yields CDR1 MNHEY and CDR2 SMNVEV (reference sequence). The CDR3 is made up of 18 amino acids. V was cut by 1 base and J by 0 bases, with 16 bases left in between. CDR3 in amino acids: CASSLWAGSGNSNQPQHF. The CDR3 DNA is TGTGCCAGCAGTTTATGGGCTGGAAGCGGTAATAGCAATCAGCCCCAGCATTTT.

This rearrangement joins TRBV11-3 to TRBJ2-1, with unresolved D. This CDR3 has 14 amino acids. V lost 5 bases to trimming and J lost 7 bases, with 15 bases between them. Germline CDR1 and CDR2: SGHNT and YENEEA. In DNA, the CDR3 is TGTGCCAGCAGCCTAGGGTACCCGGAGAATGAGCAGTTCTTC. Amino acid sequence: CASSLGYPENEQFF.

This sequence joins TRBV5-1 and TRBJ2-6; no clear D. The germline V gene has CDR1 SGHRS and CDR2 YFSETQ. The CDR3 length is 17 residues. Trimming removed 2 bases from V and 1 base from J, with 13 bases in between. CDR3 nucleotide sequence: TGCGCCAGCAGCTTAGGTGGCGGAAGATCTGGGGCCAACGTCCTGACTTTC. Amino acids: CASSLGGGRSGANVLTF. The full variable domain, completed using reference TRBV5-1 and TRBJ2-6, is KAGVTQTPRYLIKTRGQQVTLSCSPISGHRSVSWYQQTPGQGLQFLFEYFSETQRNKGNFPGRFSGRQFSNSRSEMNVSTLELGDSALYLCASSLGGGRSGANVLTFGAGSRLTVL.

The rearrangement joins TRBV2 to TRBJ2-7; TRBD1 aligns across 9 bases. The CDR3 has 14 amino acids. V gave up 6 bases and J gave up 3 bases; unmatched junction bases: 6. Germline V gene data show CDR1 as SNHLY and CDR2 as FYNNEI. DNA for the CDR3: TGTGCCAGCAGCTGGACAGGGGCCGGCTACGAGCAGTACTTC. It encodes CASSWTGAGYEQYF.

The genes are TRBV7-9 and TRBJ1-2; D is perhaps TRBD1 (6 bases). The CDR3 loop spans 13 amino acids. V was trimmed by 1 base and J by 9 bases, leaving 12 bases between them. The germline V gene encodes CDR1 SEHNR and CDR2 FQNEAQ (reference sequence). CDR3 in amino acids: CASSLEAQGRYTF. The CDR3 region has the DNA TGTGCCAGCAGCTTAGAGGCACAGGGCCGCTACACCTTC.

The J gene is TRBJ1-1, the V gene TRBV30, with 11 bases matching TRBD1. There are 15 residues in the CDR3. Looked up from germline, CDR1 is GTSNPN and CDR2 is SVGIG (reference sequence). Germline trimming cut 0 bases from V and 4 bases from J; bases unmatched to any gene: 4. As DNA, the CDR3 is TGTGCCTGGAGTGTTAGGGGGACAGGGGGCACTGAAGCTTTCTTT. The encoded protein is CAWSVRGTGGTEAFF. The full variable domain, with the rest looked up from reference TRBV30 and TRBJ1-1, is SQTIHQWPATLVQPVGSPLSLECTVEGTSNPNLYWYRQAAGRGLQLLFYSVGIGQISSEVPQNLSASRPQDRQFILSSKKLLLSDSGFYLCAWSVRGTGGTEAFFGQGTRLTVV.